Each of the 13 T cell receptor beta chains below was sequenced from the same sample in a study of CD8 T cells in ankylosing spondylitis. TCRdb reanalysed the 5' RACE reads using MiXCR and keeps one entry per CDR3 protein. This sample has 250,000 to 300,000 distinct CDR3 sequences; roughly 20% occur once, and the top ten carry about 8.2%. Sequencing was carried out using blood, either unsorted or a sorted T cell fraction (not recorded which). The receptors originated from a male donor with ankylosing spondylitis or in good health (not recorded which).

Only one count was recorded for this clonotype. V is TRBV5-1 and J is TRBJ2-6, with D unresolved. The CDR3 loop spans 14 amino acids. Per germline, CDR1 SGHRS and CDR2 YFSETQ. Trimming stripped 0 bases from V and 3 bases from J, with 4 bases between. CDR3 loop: CASSLVDGANVLTF. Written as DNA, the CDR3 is TGCGCCAGCAGCTTGGTGGATGGGGCCAACGTCCTGACTTTC.

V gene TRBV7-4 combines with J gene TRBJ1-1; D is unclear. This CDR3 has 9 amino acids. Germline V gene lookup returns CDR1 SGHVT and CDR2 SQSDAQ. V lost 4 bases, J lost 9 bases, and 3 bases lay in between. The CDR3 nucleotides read TGTGCCAGCAGCTCCCAAGCTTTCTTT. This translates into CASSSQAFF.

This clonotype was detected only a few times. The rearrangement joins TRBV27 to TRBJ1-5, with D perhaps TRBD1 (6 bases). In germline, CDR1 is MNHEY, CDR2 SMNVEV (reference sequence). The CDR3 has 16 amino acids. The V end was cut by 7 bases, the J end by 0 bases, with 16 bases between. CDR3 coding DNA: TGTGCCAGCAACACTACGGGGGCGAATAGCAATCAGCCCCAGCATTTT. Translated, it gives CASNTTGANSNQPQHF.

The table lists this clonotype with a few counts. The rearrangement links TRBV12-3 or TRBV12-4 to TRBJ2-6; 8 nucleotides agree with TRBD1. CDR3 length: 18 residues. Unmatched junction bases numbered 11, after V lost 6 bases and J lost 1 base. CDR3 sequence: CASSPGGQGASGANVLTF. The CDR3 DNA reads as TGTGCCAGCAGCCCTGGGGGCCAGGGGGCTTCTGGGGCCAACGTCCTGACTTTC.

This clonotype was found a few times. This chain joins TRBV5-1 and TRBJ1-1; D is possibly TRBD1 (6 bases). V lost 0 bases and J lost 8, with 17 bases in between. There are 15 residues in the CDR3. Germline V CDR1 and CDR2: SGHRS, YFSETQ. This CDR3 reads CASSLEQGTISEAFF. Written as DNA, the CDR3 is TGCGCCAGCAGCTTGGAACAGGGTACAATATCAGAAGCTTTCTTT.

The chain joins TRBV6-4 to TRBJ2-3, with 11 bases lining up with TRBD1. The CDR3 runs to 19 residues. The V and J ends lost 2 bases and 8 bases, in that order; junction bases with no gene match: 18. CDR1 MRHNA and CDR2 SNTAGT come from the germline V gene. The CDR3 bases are TGTGCCAGCAGTGACCGGACAGGGGGCGCTTTTAACCCCTTTGGTACGCAGTATTTT. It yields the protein CASSDRTGGAFNPFGTQYF.

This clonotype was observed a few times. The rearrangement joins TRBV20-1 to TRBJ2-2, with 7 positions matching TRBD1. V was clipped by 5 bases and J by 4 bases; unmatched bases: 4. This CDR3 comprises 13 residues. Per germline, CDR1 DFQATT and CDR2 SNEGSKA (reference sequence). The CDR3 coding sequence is TGCAGTGCTTCACAGGGGAGCACCGGGGAGCTGTTTTTT. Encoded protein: CSASQGSTGELFF.

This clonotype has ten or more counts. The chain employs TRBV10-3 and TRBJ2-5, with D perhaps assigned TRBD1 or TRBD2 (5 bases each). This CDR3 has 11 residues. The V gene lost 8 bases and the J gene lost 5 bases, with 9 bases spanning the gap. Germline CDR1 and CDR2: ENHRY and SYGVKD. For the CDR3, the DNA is TGTGCCATCGGGACGGGCGAGACCCAGTACTTC. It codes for CAIGTGETQYF.

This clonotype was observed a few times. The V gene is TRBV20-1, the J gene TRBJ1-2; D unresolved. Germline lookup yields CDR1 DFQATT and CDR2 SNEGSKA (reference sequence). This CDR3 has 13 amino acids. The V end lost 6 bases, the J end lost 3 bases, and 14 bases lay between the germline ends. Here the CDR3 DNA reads TGCAGTGCCCCCCCGCCCTGGGACTATGGCTACACCTTC. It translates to CSAPPPWDYGYTF.

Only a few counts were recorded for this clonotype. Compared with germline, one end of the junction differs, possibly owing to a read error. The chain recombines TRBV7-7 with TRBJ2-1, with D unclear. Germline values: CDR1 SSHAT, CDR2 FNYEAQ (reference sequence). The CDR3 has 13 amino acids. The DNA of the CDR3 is TGTGCTAGCAGCAAGACACCTTACAATGAGCAGTTCTTC. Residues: CASSKTPYNEQFF.

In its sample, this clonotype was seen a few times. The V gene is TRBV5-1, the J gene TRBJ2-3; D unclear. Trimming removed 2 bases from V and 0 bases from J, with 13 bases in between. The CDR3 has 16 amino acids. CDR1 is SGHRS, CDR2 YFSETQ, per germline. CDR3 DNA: TGCGCCAGCAGCTTCGTGGGCAGGCCTAGCACAGATACGCAGTATTTT. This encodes CASSFVGRPSTDTQYF.

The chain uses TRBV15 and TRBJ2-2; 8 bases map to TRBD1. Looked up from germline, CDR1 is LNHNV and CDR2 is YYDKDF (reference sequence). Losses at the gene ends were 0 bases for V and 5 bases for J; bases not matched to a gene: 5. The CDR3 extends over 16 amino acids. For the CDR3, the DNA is TGTGCCACCAGCAGAGAAAGGACAGGGCGGACCGGGGAGCTGTTTTTT. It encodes CATSRERTGRTGELFF.

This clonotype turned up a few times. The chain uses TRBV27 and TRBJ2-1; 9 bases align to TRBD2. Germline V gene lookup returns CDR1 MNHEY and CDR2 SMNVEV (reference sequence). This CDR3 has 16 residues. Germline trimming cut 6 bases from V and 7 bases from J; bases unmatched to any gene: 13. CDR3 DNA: TGTGCCAGCAGCCCCCCGGGACTAGCCGGGAATAATGAGCAGTTCTTC. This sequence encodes CASSPPGLAGNNEQFF.